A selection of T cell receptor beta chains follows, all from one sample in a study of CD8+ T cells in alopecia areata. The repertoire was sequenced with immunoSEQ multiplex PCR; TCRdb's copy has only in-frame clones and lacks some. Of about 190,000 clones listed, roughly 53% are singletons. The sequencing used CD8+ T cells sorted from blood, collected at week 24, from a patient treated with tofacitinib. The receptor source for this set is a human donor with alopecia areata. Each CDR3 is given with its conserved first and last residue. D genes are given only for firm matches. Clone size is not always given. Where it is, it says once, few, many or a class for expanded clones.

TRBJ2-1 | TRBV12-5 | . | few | CASGRLGSYNEQFF | TGTGCTAGTGGTAGACTAGGCTCCTACAATGAGCAGTTCTTC
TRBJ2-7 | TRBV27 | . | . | CASSSRPFGYEQYF | TGTGCCAGCAGCTCCAGACCCTTCGGATACGAGCAGTACTTC
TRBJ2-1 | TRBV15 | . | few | CATSRDRVSMNEQFF | TGTGCCACCAGCAGAGATAGGGTCAGTATGAATGAGCAGTTCTTC
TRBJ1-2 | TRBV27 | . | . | CASSPEGTYGYTF | TGTGCCAGCAGTCCCGAAGGGACATATGGCTACACCTTC
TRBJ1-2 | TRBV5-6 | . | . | CASSLFPGDGYTF | TGTGCCAGCAGCTTGTTTCCAGGGGATGGCTACACCTTC
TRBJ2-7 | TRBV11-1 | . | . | CASSFFRDSPYEQYF | TGTGCCAGCAGCTTCTTCCGGGACTCCCCTTACGAGCAGTACTTC
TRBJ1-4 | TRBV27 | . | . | CASSVGTSTNEKLFF | TGTGCCAGCAGTGTCGGGACATCAACTAATGAAAAACTGTTTTTT
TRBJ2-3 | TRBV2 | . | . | CASSPGPPNRDTQYF | TGTGCCAGCAGCCCCGGACCTCCCAATAGAGATACGCAGTATTTT
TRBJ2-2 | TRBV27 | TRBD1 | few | CASQTGSGGELFF | TGTGCCAGCCAGACAGGGTCAGGCGGGGAGCTGTTTTTT
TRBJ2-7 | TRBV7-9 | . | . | CASSLRDSGALYEQYF | TGTGCCAGCAGCTTAAGGGACTCGGGGGCCTTATACGAGCAGTACTTC
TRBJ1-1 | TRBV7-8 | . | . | CASSFSPLDTEAFF | TGTGCCAGCAGCTTTTCCCCGTTGGACACTGAAGCTTTCTTT
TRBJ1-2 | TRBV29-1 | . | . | CSVEDDGYTF | TGCAGCGTCGAGGACGATGGCTACACCTTC
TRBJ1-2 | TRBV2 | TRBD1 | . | CATEGTGDYGYTF | TGTGCCACCGAGGGGACAGGAGACTATGGCTACACCTTC
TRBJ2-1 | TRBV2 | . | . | CASSGLGGAANEQFF | TGTGCCAGCAGTGGGCTTGGGGGGGCCGCAAATGAGCAGTTCTTC
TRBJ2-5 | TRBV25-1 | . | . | CASSEGPETQYF | TGTGCCAGCAGTGAAGGGCCGGAGACCCAGTACTTC
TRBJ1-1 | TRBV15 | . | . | CATSTLNTEAFF | TGTGCCACCAGCACGTTGAACACTGAAGCTTTCTTT
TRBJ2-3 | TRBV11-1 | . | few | CASSFQWTTTTDTQYF | TGTGCCAGCAGCTTCCAATGGACCACAACCACAGATACGCAGTATTTT
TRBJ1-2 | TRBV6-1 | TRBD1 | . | CAYRDRGQGYTF | TGTGCCTACCGGGACAGGGGGCAAGGCTACACCTTC
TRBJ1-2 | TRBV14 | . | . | CASSHQGHPSYGYTF | TGTGCCAGCAGCCACCAGGGACACCCCTCCTATGGCTACACCTTC
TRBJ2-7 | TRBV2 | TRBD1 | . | CASSPGTGDEQYF | TGTGCCAGCTCCCCCGGGACAGGGGACGAGCAGTACTTC
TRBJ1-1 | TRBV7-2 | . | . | CASSPLTGTTAFF | TGTGCCAGCAGCCCCCTAACCGGGACGACAGCTTTCTTT
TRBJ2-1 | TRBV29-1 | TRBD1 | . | CSVARQGAGNEQFF | TGCAGCGTTGCCAGACAGGGGGCCGGCAATGAGCAGTTCTTC
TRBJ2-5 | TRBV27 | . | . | CASGTRWRETQYF | TGTGCCAGCGGAACTAGGTGGCGAGAGACCCAGTACTTC
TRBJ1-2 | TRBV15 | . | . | CATSDKARVHGYTF | TGTGCCACCAGCGATAAAGCGCGGGTTCATGGCTACACCTTC
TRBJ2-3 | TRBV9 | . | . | CASSVQRSTDTQYF | TGTGCCAGCAGCGTACAAAGGAGCACAGATACGCAGTATTTT
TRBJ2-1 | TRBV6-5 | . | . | CASSYLAGSYNEQFF | TGTGCCAGCAGTTACCTTGCGGGGTCCTACAATGAGCAGTTCTTC
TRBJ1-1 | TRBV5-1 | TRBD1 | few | CASSSTDRGGTEAFF | TGCGCCAGCAGCTCAACCGACAGGGGAGGCACTGAAGCTTTCTTT
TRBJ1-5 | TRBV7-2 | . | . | CASSLYGKPQHF | TGTGCCAGCAGCTTATATGGGAAGCCCCAGCATTTT
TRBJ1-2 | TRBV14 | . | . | CASSLQLGSLGYGYTF | TGTGCCAGCAGCCTACAGTTGGGATCCCTAGGCTATGGCTACACCTTC
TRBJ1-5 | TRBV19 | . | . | CASSIKAGSNQPQHF | TGTGCCAGTAGTATTAAGGCCGGGAGCAATCAGCCCCAGCATTTT
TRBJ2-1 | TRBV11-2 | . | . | CASSPSTGQTYNEQFF | TGTGCCAGCAGCCCATCAACCGGACAGACCTACAATGAGCAGTTCTTC
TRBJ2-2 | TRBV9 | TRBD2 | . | CASSVGTSGGTGELFF | TGTGCCAGCAGCGTGGGGACTAGCGGGGGCACCGGGGAGCTGTTTTTT
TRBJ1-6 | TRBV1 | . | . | CTSSQRGQVNSPLHF | TGCACCAGCAGCCAAAGAGGACAGGTGAATTCACCCCTCCACTTT
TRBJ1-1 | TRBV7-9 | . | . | CASSLARSEAFF | TGTGCCAGCAGCTTAGCCCGAAGTGAAGCTTTCTTT
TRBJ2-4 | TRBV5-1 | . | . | CASSLVGSEDIQYF | TGCGCCAGCAGCTTGGTAGGGAGTGAAGACATTCAGTACTTC
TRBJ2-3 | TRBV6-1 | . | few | CASTDIFTDTQYF | TGTGCCAGCACGGACATCTTCACAGATACGCAGTATTTT
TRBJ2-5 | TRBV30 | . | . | CAWSVRRRGEETQYF | TGTGCCTGGAGTGTACGGCGTAGGGGGGAAGAGACCCAGTACTTC
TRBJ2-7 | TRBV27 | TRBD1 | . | CASSQGDREYF | TGTGCCAGCAGTCAGGGGGACAGGGAGTACTTC
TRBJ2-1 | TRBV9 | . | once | CASSEQGSSYNEQFF | TGTGCCAGCAGCGAACAGGGAAGCTCCTACAATGAGCAGTTCTTC
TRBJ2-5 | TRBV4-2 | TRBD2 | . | CASSQEISGGQETQYF | TGTGCCAGCAGCCAAGAGATTAGCGGGGGCCAAGAGACCCAGTACTTC
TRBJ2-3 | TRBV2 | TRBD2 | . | CASTFPGGVAGGPWADTQYF | TGTGCCAGCACCTTCCCCGGAGGAGTAGCGGGGGGGCCGTGGGCAGATACGCAGTATTTT
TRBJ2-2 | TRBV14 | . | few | CASSRGYTGELFF | TGTGCCAGCAGCCGAGGCTACACCGGGGAGCTGTTTTTT